The T cell receptor beta chain under discussion was sequenced for a study of beta chain features in type 1 diabetes. Study-wide findings and caveats: Junctions at VDJ sites from type 1 diabetes patients had fewer insertions and more deletions. Moderately but significantly shorter TCRB CDR3s were found in Type 1 diabetes patients in all four CD4+ subsets.

The isolated RNA, all of it, was reverse transcribed, so expressed TCRB transcripts were what got sequenced. Naive, central memory and regulatory T cell samples yielded around 3.5 million reads on average. Sequenced by immunoSEQ multiplex PCR; TCRdb stores in-frame clones only, minus some. The sample includes 200,000 to 250,000 clones, 16% of them seen just once. This clone has just a few counts. The antigen is not known. The same CDR3 also results from other DNA sequences found in this sample. Populations isolated by sorting all had purity greater than 95%. The source of this sequence is a man in his thirties or forties with type 1 diabetes. The sample taken for sequencing was naive CD4+ T cells from blood.

CDR3 DNA: TGTGCCAGCAGCCAAAGCTCCTACGAGCAGTACTTC. Its protein is CASSQSSYEQYF. The chain has TRBV28 and TRBJ2-7; D call uncertain. The CDR3 contains 12 residues. The ends were cut back, 6 bases at V and 0 bases at J, with 6 bases in the middle. From germline, CDR1 is MDHEN and CDR2 SYDVKM.